This T cell receptor beta chain derives from a study of T cells after yellow fever vaccination. A few counts support this clonotype. Its antigen is unknown. The study's findings and limits: Abundant clonotypes from the bulk population could contaminate FACS-sorted repertoires.

Trimming cost V 3 bases and J 5 bases, with 10 bases left between them. The CDR3 spans 13 residues. CDR1 SGHTA and CDR2 FQGNSA come from the germline V gene. For TCR, cDNA came from 5'RACE template switching, which added a universal primer site and UMIs. TCRdb redid the calling of the 5' RACE reads with MiXCR, one entry per CDR3 protein. The sample records around 350,000 distinct CDR3 sequences, 11% being singletons. The specimen comprised PBMCs, sampled on the day of the first yellow fever vaccination. This TCR was sampled from a man aged 18 to 30 who received the YFV17D yellow fever vaccine. This chain links TRBV7-2 with TRBJ1-1; no reliable D call. The CDR3 loop reads CASSFVSGTEAFF. For the CDR3, the DNA is TGTGCCAGCAGCTTCGTTTCGGGGACTGAAGCTTTCTTT.